This T cell receptor (beta chain) was captured in a study of blood T cell repertoires in COVID-19 (dated by TCRdb to 2020 to 2021). Context from the whole study: Collaborator samples came from the United States, Italy and Spain and covered acute and convalescent phases of COVID-19. The dataset comprised deeply sampled blood TCRbeta repertoires from subjects exposed to, actively infected with, or recovered from COVID-19. A freely available public database, intended as a resource for researchers studying the immune response to SARS-CoV-2, is where the repertoires were released. The prospective study material was composed of cDNA or gDNA derived from T cells, B-cell-depleted T cells, or PBMCs. The samples were drawn from the first 160 participants of the ongoing ImmuneRACE study and from 1,254 subjects provided by 6 global collaborators. A de-identified subject ID, COVID-19 status, age in years and sex were almost always included in the sample metadata. Where available, HLA class I and class II types were obtained from metadata supplied by the sample provider rather than from assay-based typing.

Comment on this clone: Its antigen target is currently unknown. Base-call qualities are not available, and no considerably larger clone is one nucleotide away.

The immunoSEQ Assay, a bias-controlled multiplex PCR, was used to amplify TCRbeta CDR3 regions from genomic DNA. For the original study's pipeline: Nucleated cell counts per sample were estimated from amplification of reference gene primers within the assay. To quantify the absolute abundance of each unique TCRbeta CDR3 rearrangement, sequence reads were collapsed and filtered. For each sample, productive Simpson clonality was calculated as the square root of Simpson's diversity index over productive rearrangements. TCRdb provides this immuneACCESS table in a form limited to in-frame rearrangements. Some clones are lacking; in checked studies, under half of them reflect an unresolved V gene, and why the rest are absent is not known. Clonal size and the V and J genes are those of that table, whereas D and trimming came from the DNA. A total of 150,000 to 200,000 clones appear in this sample, roughly 82% of them only once. More than 7.5% of the sample lies in the top ten.

What the study reported, not specific to this receptor: How much clinical and demographic metadata was included differed by source and by participant, and the metadata was provided uncurated.

Collaborating institutions collected whole blood in K2EDTA tubes following their own protocols. For TCRbeta analysis, collaborators shipped samples in one of three forms: frozen whole blood, isolated PBMCs, or DNA extracted from either of those sample types. CDR1 and CDR2, per the germline V gene (reference sequence), are MNHEY and SMNVEV. Here V drops 4 bases and J drops 1 base, and the junction holds 2 bases not matched to any gene. The CDR3, from cysteine to phenylalanine, totals 14 residues. Only CDR3 DNA remains: 42 bases, in frame from the first base. The receptor's source is a woman in her seventies with acute or convalescent COVID-19. This chain joins TRBV27 to TRBJ1-1; 8 bases in between match TRBD1. Sequencing was carried out using peripheral blood. At the DNA level, the sequence is TGTGCCAGCAGTTGGGACAGGTCGAACACTGAAGCTTTCTTT. It translates as CASSWDRSNTEAFF.